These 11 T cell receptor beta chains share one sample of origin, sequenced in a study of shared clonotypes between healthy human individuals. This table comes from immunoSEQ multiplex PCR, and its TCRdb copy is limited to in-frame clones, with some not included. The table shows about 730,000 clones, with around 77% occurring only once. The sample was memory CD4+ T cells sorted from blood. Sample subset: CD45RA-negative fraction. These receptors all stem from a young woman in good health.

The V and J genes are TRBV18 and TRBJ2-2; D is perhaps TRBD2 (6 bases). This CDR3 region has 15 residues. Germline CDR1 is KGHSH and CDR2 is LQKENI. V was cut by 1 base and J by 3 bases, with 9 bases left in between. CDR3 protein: CASSPRRVYTGELFF. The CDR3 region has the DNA TGTGCCAGCTCACCACGGAGGGTATACACCGGGGAGCTGTTTTTT.

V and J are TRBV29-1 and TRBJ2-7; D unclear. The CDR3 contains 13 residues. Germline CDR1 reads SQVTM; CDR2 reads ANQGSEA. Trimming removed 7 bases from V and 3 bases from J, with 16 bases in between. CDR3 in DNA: TGCAGCGCCGTCGTACGCCTTGACTACGAGCAGTACTTC. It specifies CSAVVRLDYEQYF.

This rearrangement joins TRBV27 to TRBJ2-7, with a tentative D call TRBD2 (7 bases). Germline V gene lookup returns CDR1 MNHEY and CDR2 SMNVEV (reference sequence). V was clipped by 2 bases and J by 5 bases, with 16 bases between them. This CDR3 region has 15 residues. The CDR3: CASSLRGGHNNEQYF. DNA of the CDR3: TGTGCCAGCAGTTTAAGGGGGGGACACAATAACGAGCAGTACTTC.

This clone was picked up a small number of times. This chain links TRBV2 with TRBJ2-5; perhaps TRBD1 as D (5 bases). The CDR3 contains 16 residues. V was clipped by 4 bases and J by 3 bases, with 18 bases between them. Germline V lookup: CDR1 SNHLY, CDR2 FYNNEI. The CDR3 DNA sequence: TGTGCCAGCAGTGGAGGCGGAGAGACAGTGGAAGAGACCCAGTACTTC. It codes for CASSGGGETVEETQYF.

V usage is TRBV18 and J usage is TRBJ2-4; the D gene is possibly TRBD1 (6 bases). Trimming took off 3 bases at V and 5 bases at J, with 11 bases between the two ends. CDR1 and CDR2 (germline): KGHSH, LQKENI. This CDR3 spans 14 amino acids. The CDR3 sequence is CASSPAGVQNIQYF. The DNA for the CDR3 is TGTGCCAGCTCACCCGCAGGGGTACAAAACATTCAGTACTTC.

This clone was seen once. The CDR3 here is CASSIVAGEYNEQFF. CDR3 sequence (DNA): TGTGCCAGCAGCATCGTAGCGGGAGAGTACAATGAGCAGTTCTTC. V usage is TRBV11-2 and J usage is TRBJ2-1, with TRBD2 matching 9 bases. The ends lost 5 bases at V and 4 bases at J; junction bases unmatched: 6. Germline V gene data show CDR1 as SGHAT and CDR2 as FQNNGV. The CDR3 has 15 amino acids.

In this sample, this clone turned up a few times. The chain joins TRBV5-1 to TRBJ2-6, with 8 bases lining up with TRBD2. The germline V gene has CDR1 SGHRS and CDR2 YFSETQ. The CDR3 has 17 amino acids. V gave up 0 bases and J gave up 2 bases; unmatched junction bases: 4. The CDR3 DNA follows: TGCGCCAGCAGCTTGGCCCCGGGAGGGACTGGGGCCAACGTCCTGACTTTC. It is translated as CASSLAPGGTGANVLTF.

DNA of the CDR3: TGTGCCAGCAGCTTAATTACTGAAGCTTTCTTT. This codes for CASSLITEAFF. The rearrangement joins TRBV7-9 to TRBJ1-1; D gene uncertain. This CDR3 spans 11 amino acids. V was shortened by 2 bases and J by 5 bases, with 3 bases between the two germline ends. Germline V lookup: CDR1 SEHNR, CDR2 FQNEAQ (reference sequence).

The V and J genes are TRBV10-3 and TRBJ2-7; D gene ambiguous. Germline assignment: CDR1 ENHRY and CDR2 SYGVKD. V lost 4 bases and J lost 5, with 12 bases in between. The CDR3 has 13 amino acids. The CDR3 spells CAISVRFEDEQYF. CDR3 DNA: TGTGCCATCAGTGTCCGGTTCGAAGACGAGCAGTACTTC.

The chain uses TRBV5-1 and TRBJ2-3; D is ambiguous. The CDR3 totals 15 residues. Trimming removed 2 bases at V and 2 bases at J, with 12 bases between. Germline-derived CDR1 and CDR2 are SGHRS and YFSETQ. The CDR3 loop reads CASSFQPDSTDTQYF. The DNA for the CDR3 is TGCGCCAGCAGCTTCCAACCGGATTCCACAGATACGCAGTATTTT.

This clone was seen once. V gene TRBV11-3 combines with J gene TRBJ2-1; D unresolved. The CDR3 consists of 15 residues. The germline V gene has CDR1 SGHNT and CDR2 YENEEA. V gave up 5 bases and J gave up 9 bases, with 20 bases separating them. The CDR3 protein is CASSAGGVGFGEQFF. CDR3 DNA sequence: TGTGCCAGCAGCGCCGGTGGGGTGGGATTTGGTGAGCAGTTCTTC.